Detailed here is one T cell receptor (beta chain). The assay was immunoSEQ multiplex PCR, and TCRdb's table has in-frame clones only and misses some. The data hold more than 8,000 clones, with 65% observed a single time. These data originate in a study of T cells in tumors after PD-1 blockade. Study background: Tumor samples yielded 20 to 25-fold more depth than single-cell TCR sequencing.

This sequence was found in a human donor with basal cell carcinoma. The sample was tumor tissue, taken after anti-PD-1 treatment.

CDR3 sequence reads: CASSMAGARGQPQHF. The CDR3 DNA reads as TGTGCCAGTAGTATGGCGGGGGCGCGGGGTCAGCCCCAGCATTTT. The rearrangement joins TRBV19 to TRBJ1-5; tentatively, D is TRBD1 (6 bases). CDR3 length equals 15 residues. The germline V gene encodes CDR1 LNHDA and CDR2 SQIVND (reference sequence). Trimming shortened V by 3 bases and J by 6 bases, and 15 bases separated the two germline ends.